This entry is about one T cell receptor (beta chain). This clone may be a read error of a much larger clone one base away. TCRdb called the reads again in MiXCR, with one record for every CDR3 protein. The sample includes just under 550,000 distinct CDR3 sequences, less than 30% of them seen just once. These data belong to a study of T cell repertoires in cytomegalovirus infection. Study at large: CMV infection plus the matching HLA type was flagged by public TCR beta signatures.

The CDR3 spans 13 residues. Per germline, CDR1 SGHTA and CDR2 FQGNSA. The sequence was obtained from a human donor in good health (CMV status not recorded). Some clones in this sample may be carry-over from other donors' samples. The sequenced material came from PBMCs. The V gene is TRBV7-2, the J gene TRBJ1-2; D perhaps matches TRBD1 (5 bases). Here the CDR3 DNA reads TGTGCCAGCAACTTAGGCAGGGTGGGTGGCTACACCTTC. It translates to CASNLGRVGGYTF.